A selection of T cell receptor beta chains follows, all from one sample in a study of neurological immune-mediated disorders. TCRdb processed the 5' RACE reads anew with MiXCR; each CDR3 protein has one entry. This sample carries more than 40,000 distinct CDR3 sequences, roughly 2% of them seen once, and the ten largest clones take less than 2.5%. Input material: PBMCs. The receptors originated from a middle-aged woman with multiple sclerosis. The CDR3 runs from the conserved cysteine through the conserved F or W. D genes are given only for firm matches. Some rows have no size entry. The others give once, few or many, or a class for an expanded clone.

TRBJ2-7,many,TRBV5-5,NA,TGTGCCAGCAGTTCCCACAGGGTTGACGAGCAGTACTTC,CASSSHRVDEQYF
TRBJ1-2,many,TRBV6-5,NA,TGTGCCAGCAGCCCAGTTACCCCTAACTATGGCTACACCTTC,CASSPVTPNYGYTF
TRBJ2-4,many,TRBV18,NA,TGTGCCAGCTCACCAGGGTCAGGGTCCAAAAACATTCAGTACTTC,CASSPGSGSKNIQYF
TRBJ2-4,many,TRBV27,NA,TGTGCCAGCAGTTATAGGGGGTCCCTCGGAAACATTCAGTACTTC,CASSYRGSLGNIQYF
TRBJ1-1,many,TRBV20-1,NA,TGCAGTGCTAGAGATGTGGGGGGGCCTAGAACTGAAGCTTTCTTT,CSARDVGGPRTEAFF
TRBJ1-6,many,TRBV7-9,NA,TGTGCCAGCTCCCTGGACGGGAGCTCCTATAATTCACACCTCCACTTT,CASSLDGSSYNSHLHF
TRBJ2-1,many,TRBV5-1,NA,TGCGCCAGCAGCCACGGGATTAACAATGAGCAGTTCTTC,CASSHGINNEQFF
TRBJ1-4,many,TRBV6-5,NA,TGTGCCAGCAGTTACCTGAGTAATGAAAAACTGTTTTTT,CASSYLSNEKLFF
TRBJ2-3,NA,TRBV5-1,NA,TGCGCCAGCAGCGAGACTAACACTGATACGCAGTATTTT,CASSETNTDTQYF
TRBJ2-5,few,TRBV2,NA,TGTGCCAGCAGTGGAAGATTGGATGGGACCCAGTACTTC,CASSGRLDGTQYF
TRBJ2-2,many,TRBV20-1,TRBD2,TGCAGTGCTAGAGATTTAGCGGGGGGGTCCGGGGAGCTGTTTTTT,CSARDLAGGSGELFF
TRBJ2-7,NA,TRBV5-1,NA,TGCGCCAGCAGCTTGGAATCGGCCAGAGTCTACGAGCAGTACTTC,CASSLESARVYEQYF
TRBJ1-4,many,TRBV6-6,TRBD1,TGTGCCAGCACCGGACAGGGGGTTGTCCAAAAACTGTTTTTT,CASTGQGVVQKLFF
TRBJ2-7,many,TRBV18,NA,TGTGCCAGCTCACCTAGGGAGGAGTCCTACGAGCAGTACTTC,CASSPREESYEQYF
TRBJ1-4,many,TRBV11-2,NA,TGTGCCAGCAGTTTACAGGGACTTAATGAAAAACTGTTTTTT,CASSLQGLNEKLFF
TRBJ2-7,many,TRBV29-1,TRBD1,TGCAGCGTTGAGGAGACAGGGGCCTACGAGCAGTACTTC,CSVEETGAYEQYF
TRBJ1-5,many,TRBV20-1,NA,TGCAGTGCTAGTTATTTGGATCAGCCCCAGCATTTT,CSASYLDQPQHF
TRBJ1-4,NA,TRBV3-1,NA,TGTGCCAGCAGCTCCCTGGGGGATGAAAAACTGTTTTTT,CASSSLGDEKLFF
TRBJ1-5,many,TRBV12-3/TRBV12-4,TRBD1,TGTGCCAGCAGAACCGGGACAGGGCGCAATCAGCCCCAGCATTTT,CASRTGTGRNQPQHF
TRBJ2-2,NA,TRBV11-3,TRBD1,TGTGCCAGCAGCCCCGGACAGGGGGCGAACGGGGAGCTGTTTTTT,CASSPGQGANGELFF
TRBJ2-3,many,TRBV5-1,NA,TGCGCCAGCAGCTCAGGGGTTTCTAGGGATACGCAGTATTTT,CASSSGVSRDTQYF
TRBJ2-6,many,TRBV11-2,NA,TGTGCCAGCAGTAAACCAGGGCAAGGGGCCAACGTCCTGACTTTC,CASSKPGQGANVLTF
TRBJ2-7,many,TRBV5-1,TRBD1,TGCGCCAGCAGCCCCAGACAGGGGGTGGACGAGCAGTACTTC,CASSPRQGVDEQYF
TRBJ1-1,many,TRBV3-1,NA,TGTGCCAGCAGCCAAGATTGGGGGAGGGATGAAGCTTTCTTT,CASSQDWGRDEAFF
TRBJ1-2,many,TRBV18,NA,TGTGCCAGCTCCCGTTCGTCGCTCTCCACAGGGAGTGGCTACACCTTC,CASSRSSLSTGSGYTF
TRBJ2-1,many,TRBV7-2,NA,TGTGCCAGCAGCTTAGGGGGGAGATCGGGGCAGTTCTTC,CASSLGGRSGQFF
TRBJ2-7,many,TRBV20-1,TRBD2,TGCAGTGCTAGAGATCCCAGAGCGGGGGGATCCTACGAGCAGTACTTC,CSARDPRAGGSYEQYF
TRBJ2-1,many,TRBV13,NA,TGTGCCAGCAGCGCGGGTCGGGGGAGCTCCTACAATGAGCAGTTCTTC,CASSAGRGSSYNEQFF
TRBJ2-2,many,TRBV3-1,NA,TGTGCCAGCAGCCAAGGGGGACAAACGATGAACACCGGGGAGCTGTTTTTT,CASSQGGQTMNTGELFF
TRBJ2-5,many,TRBV10-3,TRBD2,TGTGCCATCAGCCGGACTAGCGGGGGGTCTAACGGAGAGACCCAGTACTTC,CAISRTSGGSNGETQYF
TRBJ2-1,many,TRBV10-2,TRBD2,TGCGCCAGCAGTGAGAATTTAGCGGGGGGGCGTGAGCAGTTCTTC,CASSENLAGGREQFF
TRBJ1-2,many,TRBV20-1,NA,TGCAGTGCCCTGGGGCAGGGTGAAAACTATGGCTACACCTTC,CSALGQGENYGYTF
TRBJ2-3,many,TRBV6-6,NA,TGTGCCGGCGGAGGCTCCACAGATACGCAGTATTTT,CAGGGSTDTQYF
TRBJ2-7,many,TRBV5-1,TRBD1,TGCGCCAGCAGTCCTGTGCCCGGGACAGGGGGCGCCGCGGCCTACGAGCAGTACTTC,CASSPVPGTGGAAAYEQYF
TRBJ1-6,many,TRBV24-1,TRBD1,TGTGCCACCAGTGATCCGGCACAGGGGGCAAGTTCACCCCTCCACTTT,CATSDPAQGASSPLHF
TRBJ2-7,NA,TRBV7-6,NA,TGTGCCAGCAGCTCTGCTGGGACTGCCGCCTACGAGCAGTACTTC,CASSSAGTAAYEQYF